This T cell receptor (beta chain) was captured by sequencing in a study of cytomegalovirus exposure and HLA in healthy donors (TCRdb year 2017). Study-level background: An earlier analysis of about 560 of the donors reported approximately 260 Gb of sequence data and approximately 120 million unique TCR beta sequences obtained from about 179 million T cells. An early release covering approximately 600 HLA-typed donors comprised around 300 gigabases of sequencing data and around 80 million unique TCR sequences. Of the 398 genotyped donors, about 84% fell in the genetic ancestry cluster associated with self-reported Caucasian donors. The study aimed to test whether cataloging public T cell receptors could reveal signatures of past pathogen exposure. Using immunosequencing, the study profiled T cell repertoires from roughly 650 subjects and related those repertoires to cytomegalovirus serostatus. Along with the 666-subject first cohort, a separate validation cohort of over a hundred different subjects was used. The study combined high-throughput TCR immunosequencing, statistical association of individual TCRs with disease status, and machine learning to predict cytomegalovirus infection status. To study patterns of TCR occurrence, a later analysis re-analyzed previously published TCR beta repertoires from under 750 donors and added high-resolution HLA genotyping. The later analysis used no new phenotypic data to find candidate immune exposures, relying instead on TCR beta sequences and their occurrence across donors. An earlier analysis of some 500 of the donors used high-throughput TCR beta sequencing to judge whether each TCR beta V gene segment behaved as functional or pseudogenic. Donor age, sex, ethnicity and CMV serostatus were collected together with the repertoire data. A later genetic analysis took genome-wide SNP genotypes for about 55% of the 666 donors and used that subset as a discovery cohort. All discovery cohort repertoires had been generated using a single sequencing platform. Class I and class II HLA loci were covered by the typing at four-digit resolution. The number of typed donors differed by locus: roughly 620-630 for A, B, C, DRB1 and DQB1; approximately 530 for DQA1; 606 for DPA1; and roughly 490 for DPB1. Roughly 5 DR-DQ haplotypes were handled as single units for association and clustering, since linkage in the cohort was strong. Across approximately 400 genotyped donors of the cohort, an average of about 240,000 unique TCR beta nucleotide sequences per donor were sequenced, and roughly 20% of those sequences were non-productive. General conclusions and limits of the study: Because some donors lacked HLA typing at each locus, the association tests relied only on the typed subset. According to the authors, the approach could potentially be generalized to other disease states and immunological phenotypes. V-gene and J-gene trimming of TCR beta chains was associated with a missense DCLRE1C variant in a later genetic analysis, and the association was replicated in an independent cohort. The sequencing pipeline was judged likely to have produced a cluster of highly shared sequence variants as a technical artifact. Most TCR sequences were seen in very few donors, while some public TCRs were found in many individuals. A few of the identified cytomegalovirus-associated TCR beta chains were confirmed in vitro to be specific for cytomegalovirus antigens. In a later genetic analysis, fewer N-insertions in productive TCRs were reported among donors in an Asian-associated ancestry cluster than the approximately 630-donor mean. A later analysis found that most CMV-associated TCR beta chains appeared HLA-restricted, with HLA associations seemingly driven largely by CMV exposure. In a later analysis, TCR association rates were found to vary across HLA loci, with the most associated TCRs seen for DRB1 alleles and the fewest for HLA-C alleles. The cohort was sequenced for TCR beta chains only, and without alpha or paired-chain data the features that could be detected were limited. A later analysis associated 17,000 or so TCR beta sequences with specific HLA alleles at a false discovery rate of 0.05. Correlated functional status among segregating V segments might be attributable to linkage disequilibrium, but an unknown experimental factor could not be ruled out. Because counts were too low, 15 to 20 rarely observed V segments, including chromosome 9 orphons, were left out of the earlier analysis of 587 of the donors. Compared with equally common non-associated chains, HLA-associated TCR beta chains in a later analysis were more clonally expanded and had lower generation probabilities. Sequencing depth was assumed to be roughly uniform across donors in the presence/absence analyses, though that assumption may not hold. The classifier was reported to diagnose cytomegalovirus status with high specificity and sensitivity in both the original cohort and the validation cohort. The study listed 170 or so TCR beta chains as associated with cytomegalovirus. When HLA alleles, especially DR and DQ, strongly co-occurred, attributing TCR associations to individual alleles was difficult. Immune exposure information for the cohort was limited to CMV serostatus. Broadly in line with IMGT annotations, most TCR beta V segments showed up in productive rearrangements about 87% or about 30% of the time in an earlier analysis of 587 of the donors. A further reported finding was that TCR beta sequences accurately predicted the HLA-A and HLA-B alleles for most subjects in the first cohort. In a later analysis, several top co-occurrence clusters were reported to appear linked to parvovirus B19, influenza, CMV and Epstein-Barr virus.

As for this clone: What antigen it recognizes has not been identified. Base qualities are not at hand, and no much larger clone is one base apart.

The cohort was made up of roughly 670 healthy bone marrow donors. At the time of sampling, all cohort members were nominally healthy, though unrecorded immune exposures were likely present. The donor was CMV seropositive and was included in the group of 290 or so seropositive cohort members. Every donor gave a peripheral blood sample, and the peripheral blood mononuclear cells from that sample were used for TCR beta sequencing. The Qiagen DNeasy Blood Extraction Kit was used to extract genomic DNA from the blood cell samples. Library preparation employed the immunoSEQ multiplex PCR assay. For the multiplex PCR, a mixture combining 60 forward primers for TCR Vbeta segments and 13 reverse primers for TCR Jbeta segments was used. Amplification of the CDR3 region of rearranged TCR beta genes was performed with a multiplex PCR assay on genomic DNA. Amplified TCR beta libraries were sequenced as 87-base-pair reads on the Illumina HiSeq System. Turning to the authors' computational methods: In a later analysis, tens of millions of unique TCR beta chains were counted across the 650 to 750 repertoires, and approximately 11 million of these chains were shared by at least two donors. Raw reads were error-corrected and collapsed into unique sequences with a nearest-neighbor algorithm that merged closely related sequences to remove PCR and sequencing errors. CDR3 sequences were aligned to IMGT reference sequences to assign V, D and J gene segments. Each retained sequence needed at least a six-nucleotide match to both a V gene segment and a J gene segment. A rearrangement was called productive if the CDR3 had no stop codons and remained in frame with V and J, and every other rearrangement was called non-productive. CDR3 was defined according to IMGT convention as the region running from the second conserved V-encoded cysteine to the conserved J-encoded phenylalanine. The earlier analysis of 500 to 650 of the donors excluded any sequence lacking an unambiguous match to a single V gene segment. An earlier analysis of 500 to 700 of the donors classified V segments as functional when productive rearrangements were above 56.7% and as segregating when the standard deviation between donors was above 5%. A statistical classification framework was developed to diagnose cytomegalovirus status using the catalog of TCR beta chain sequences. A later analysis assigned V and J genes by comparing TCR nucleotide sequences with IMGT/GENE-DB human TR gene sequences. The TCRdist pipeline was used in a later analysis to assign CDR3 sequences and most-parsimonious VDJ recombination scenarios. In a later analysis, every TCR beta chain was defined by the combination of its CDR3 amino acid sequence and its V-gene family, and reads without a unique V-gene family were dropped. As a way to deal with suspected cross-contamination and a sequencing artifact, a later analysis dropped nearly 600 nucleotide sequences that were highly shared and had low generation probability. In a later analysis, a clonal expansion index was calculated for each public chain from normalized within-repertoire ranks of inferred template counts. In a later analysis, generation probabilities were computed with a VDJ recombination model fitted to out-of-frame rearrangements, and the resulting probabilities were checked against IGoR. In a later analysis, TCR-TCR, TCR-HLA and TCR-CMV co-occurrence was scored with hypergeometric tests, and a repertoire-size bias correction was applied to TCR pairs. A later analysis estimated false discovery rates by permuting HLA or CMV assignments 20 times. In a later analysis, co-occurring TCRs were grouped using DBSCAN, and TCRdist sequence similarity was added for clustering within HLA-allele-positive subsets. Repertoires with fewer than 30,000 or more than 120,000 public chains were left out of co-occurrence clustering, as were several repertoires with anomalous nucleotide sharing. The table comes from immuneACCESS by way of TCRdb, which keeps in-frame sequences with V and J called. Part of the clones is missing from these tables; in studies checked, under half for an unresolved V gene and the rest for unknown reasons. V, J and clone size reflect that table, while D and trimming were determined from the DNA. The sample table holds 130,000 or so clones, of which less than 80% were seen once. The ten largest clones capture around 1.8% of the sample.

This sequence originates from a female donor in good health and CMV-seropositive. Sequencing was carried out using PBMCs.

The sequence in DNA is TGTGCCAGCAGCTCCTTTGGGACACTCCCGGGGGAGCAGTACTTC. It translates to CASSSFGTLPGEQYF. The chain was built from TRBV7-8 and TRBJ2-7; possibly the D gene is TRBD1, per 6 matching bases. The germline V gene specifies SGHVS as CDR1 and FQNEAQ as CDR2. V was cut back by 4 bases and J by 7 bases, leaving a gap of 20 bases between them. Including cysteine and phenylalanine, the CDR3 has 15 amino acids. This entry keeps only the CDR3 DNA: 45 bases, framed from base 1.